One and the same sample provided the 31 T cell receptor beta chains below, sequenced in a study of T cell repertoires in cytomegalovirus infection. Their specific antigens are unknown. MiXCR, run by TCRdb on the reads, gives a single entry per CDR3 protein. In the table there are approximately 1,000,000 distinct CDR3 sequences, less than 35% of which are singletons. The input for sequencing was cultured CD8+ T cells from PBMCs, taken from culture after CMV antigen stimulation. The receptors shown here come from a human donor in good health (CMV status not recorded). Some clones in this sample may be carry-over from other donors' samples.

In the case of this clonotype: Relative to the germline gene, one junction end is altered; a read error may explain this. The chain carries TRBV6-1 and TRBJ1-5, with 9 bases that match TRBD1. The CDR3 covers 17 residues. Germline values: CDR1 MNHNS, CDR2 SASEGT. CDR3 region: CVSSEAAGQGWDQPQHF. The CDR3 DNA is TGTGTCAGCAGTGAAGCGGCGGGACAGGGTTGGGATCAGCCCCAGCATTTT.

This clonotype was recorded at least ten times. The chain carries TRBV7-2 and TRBJ2-1; D is perhaps TRBD1 (5 bases). V lost 5 bases to trimming and J lost 2 bases, with 13 bases between them. The germline CDR1 and CDR2 sequences are SGHTA and FQGNSA. The CDR3 spans 15 residues. The CDR3 DNA reads TGTGCCAGCAGCAATGGAGAGACAGCCTACAATGAGCAGTTCTTC. As protein: CASSNGETAYNEQFF.

This chain uses TRBV19 with TRBJ1-6, with D perhaps matching TRBD1 (5 bases). Per germline, CDR1 LNHDA and CDR2 SQIVND (reference sequence). CDR3 length: 15 residues. Between the trimmed V and J ends, which lost 0 bases and 14 bases, there was a span of 17 bases. The CDR3 reads CASSIDFMAGTALHF. CDR3 nucleotide sequence: TGTGCCAGTAGTATAGATTTTATGGCGGGGACTGCCCTCCACTTT.

The rearrangement uses TRBV15 and TRBJ1-1; D is possibly TRBD1 (5 bases). This CDR3 region has 15 residues. The V gene lost 5 bases and the J gene lost 0 bases, with 13 bases spanning the gap. CDR1 and CDR2 (germline): LNHNV, YYDKDF (reference sequence). CDR3 loop: CATSGRDFMNTEAFF. CDR3 coding DNA: TGTGCCACCAGCGGGCGGGACTTCATGAACACTGAAGCTTTCTTT.

The genes are TRBV5-1 and TRBJ2-1; tentatively, D is TRBD2 (5 bases). V gave up 4 bases and J gave up 5 bases, with 19 bases separating them. CDR3 size: 16 residues. Germline V CDR1 and CDR2: SGHRS, YFSETQ. The CDR3 coding sequence is TGCGCCAGCAGCCTAGCTGGTGGAGGTCTGGACAATGAGCAGTTCTTC. Amino acid sequence: CASSLAGGGLDNEQFF.

The chain carries TRBV18 and TRBJ2-3, with 15 bases matching TRBD2. V shed 0 bases, J shed 4 bases, and the junction held 11 bases outside the gene matches. Germline V gene lookup returns CDR1 KGHSH and CDR2 LQKENI. The CDR3 runs to 20 residues. This CDR3 is CASSPPGTSGGLVSPDTQYF. The DNA for the CDR3 is TGTGCCAGCTCACCACCAGGGACTAGCGGGGGGCTAGTAAGTCCAGATACGCAGTATTTT.

Written as DNA, the CDR3 is TGTGCCACCCGAGACGGGGCTGGGGCCAACGTCCTGACTTTC. Protein: CATRDGAGANVLTF. The rearrangement joins TRBV15 to TRBJ2-6; tentatively, D is TRBD2 (5 bases). The CDR3 is 14 amino acids. Per the germline V gene, CDR1 is LNHNV and CDR2 is YYDKDF (reference sequence). V was clipped by 8 bases and J by 2 bases, with 10 bases between them.

The V call is TRBV19, the J call TRBJ2-1; D ambiguous. Deletions cut 4 bases from V and 2 bases from J, with 12 bases between. The CDR3 contains 15 residues. The germline V gene encodes CDR1 LNHDA and CDR2 SQIVND (reference sequence). The CDR3 protein is CASSSPAGTYNEQFF. For the CDR3, the DNA is TGTGCCAGTAGTAGCCCCGCAGGAACCTACAATGAGCAGTTCTTC.

V and J are TRBV19 and TRBJ1-1; 7 bases align to TRBD1. The germline CDR1 and CDR2 sequences are LNHDA and SQIVND (reference sequence). The V and J ends lost 5 bases and 4 bases, in that order; junction bases with no gene match: 7. The CDR3 sequence is 14 residues long. The CDR3 nucleotides read TGTGCCAGTAGTTCCCTGACAGGGATCACTGAAGCTTTCTTT. Translated: CASSSLTGITEAFF.

V usage is TRBV20-1 and J usage is TRBJ2-2; 9 nucleotides line up with TRBD2. This CDR3 is built from 15 residues. Trimming cost V 6 bases and J 4 bases; bases outside gene matches: 9. Looked up from germline, CDR1 is DFQATT and CDR2 is SNEGSKA (reference sequence). DNA for the CDR3: TGCAGTGCACGAGCCCGCGGGGGGGGCACCGGGGAGCTGTTTTTT. It translates to CSARARGGGTGELFF.

This clonotype was recorded a few times. The rearrangement joins TRBV7-6 to TRBJ2-1; TRBD1 might be the D (5 bases). Looked up from germline, CDR1 is SGHVS and CDR2 is FNYEAQ. The CDR3 is 14 residues long. The V gene lost 1 base and the J gene lost 6 bases, with 10 bases spanning the gap. The CDR3 region is CASSLGIGVNEQFF. In DNA form, the CDR3 reads TGTGCCAGCAGCTTAGGTATAGGGGTCAATGAGCAGTTCTTC.

V is TRBV6-1 and J is TRBJ1-5; perhaps TRBD1 as D (6 bases). V lost 0 bases and J 6 bases, leaving 9 bases between the germline ends. Germline CDR1 is MNHNS and CDR2 is SASEGT. There are 14 residues in the CDR3. CDR3 coding DNA: TGTGCCAGCAGTGAAGCACAGGGAACTCAGCCCCAGCATTTT. It specifies CASSEAQGTQPQHF.

In this sample, this clonotype turned up a few times. The chain is built from TRBV6-5 and TRBJ1-1, with 10 positions matching TRBD1. After removal of 4 bases from V and 0 bases from J, the junction contained 20 bases not matched to a gene. The CDR3 contains 21 residues. The germline V gene has CDR1 MNHEY and CDR2 SVGAGI. Here the CDR3 reads CASSLTFVKSGTGALNTEAFF. CDR3 sequence (DNA): TGTGCCAGCAGTTTGACCTTCGTTAAGTCCGGGACAGGGGCATTGAACACTGAAGCTTTCTTT.

The chain recombines TRBV19 with TRBJ2-5, with D hard to call. CDR1 LNHDA and CDR2 SQIVND come from the germline V gene (reference sequence). This CDR3 has 13 residues. Trimming stripped 1 base from V and 2 bases from J, with 5 bases between. The CDR3 coding sequence is TGTGCCAGTAGTATAGGGGGTCAAGAGACCCAGTACTTC. Protein product: CASSIGGQETQYF.

In this sample, this clonotype turned up a few times. V gene TRBV19 combines with J gene TRBJ2-2, with D possibly TRBD2 on 5 matching bases. Trimming took 4 bases from V and 6 from J, leaving 12 bases between them. Germline loops: CDR1 LNHDA, CDR2 SQIVND (reference sequence). This CDR3 has 14 residues. The DNA of the CDR3 is TGTGCCAGTAGTACCCTCGGGGAACCCGGGGAGCTGTTTTTT. It specifies CASSTLGEPGELFF.

The chain carries TRBV4-2 and TRBJ1-1, with TRBD1 matching 7 bases. CDR3 size: 13 residues. CDR1 and CDR2 from the germline V gene are LGHNA and YNFKEQ. V was pared by 2 bases and J by 6 bases, with 3 bases of the junction left unmatched. This CDR3 is CASSQQQGPEAFF. CDR3 nucleotide sequence: TGTGCCAGCAGCCAACAACAGGGGCCTGAAGCTTTCTTT.

The V call is TRBV6-2 or TRBV6-3, the J call TRBJ1-1, with unresolved D. The CDR3 has 15 residues. From germline, CDR1 is MNHEY and CDR2 SVGEGT. V lost 6 bases to trimming and J lost 1 base, with 15 bases between them. The CDR3: CASRPWAISNTEAFF. As DNA, the CDR3 is TGTGCCAGCAGACCGTGGGCGATTTCGAACACTGAAGCTTTCTTT.

The chain couples TRBV5-1 to TRBJ2-1; TRBD1 matches 8 bases. The CDR3 loop spans 16 amino acids. The J segment lost 4 bases and the V segment lost 0 bases, leaving 6 bases of the junction unmatched. Per germline, CDR1 SGHRS and CDR2 YFSETQ. Here the CDR3 reads CASSLVDRDMYNEQFF. CDR3 nucleotide sequence: TGCGCCAGCAGCTTGGTGGACAGGGATATGTACAATGAGCAGTTCTTC.

This clonotype has only a few counts. The chain combines TRBV19 with TRBJ1-2; D remains unclear. The V end was cut by 0 bases, the J end by 5 bases, with 16 bases between. CDR1 is LNHDA and CDR2 is SQIVND in the germline V gene (reference sequence). There are 16 residues in the CDR3. The CDR3 protein is CASSIDGSASGYGYTF. DNA of the CDR3: TGTGCCAGTAGTATAGACGGCAGTGCCAGTGGGTATGGCTACACCTTC.

For this clonotype: An end of the junction does not agree with germline; a read error may underlie this. The gene calls are TRBV4-3 and TRBJ1-3; no reliable D call. Germline loops: CDR1 LGHNA, CDR2 YSLEER. This CDR3 spans 16 amino acids. CDR3 amino acids: CASGQEVLDRGNTIYF. CDR3 nucleotide sequence: TGCGCCAGCGGCCAAGAGGTCCTGGATCGCGGAAACACCATATATTTT.

The CDR3 region has the DNA TGTGCCAGCAGTGAAATGGGCAGGGGTGCAGACGAGCAGTACTTC. Residues: CASSEMGRGADEQYF. This chain links TRBV2 with TRBJ2-7; a weak D match, TRBD1 (6 bases). The V and J ends lost 2 bases and 5 bases respectively, with 16 bases between them. Germline assignment: CDR1 SNHLY and CDR2 FYNNEI. This CDR3 is 15 amino acids long.

This clonotype has a handful of counts. The rearrangement links TRBV6-6 to TRBJ2-2, with TRBD1 identical over 11 bases. This CDR3 has 18 amino acids. CDR1 and CDR2 (germline): MNHNY, SVGAGI (reference sequence). The trim removed 2 bases at V and 4 bases at J, leaving 9 bases unmatched. The CDR3 DNA follows: TGTGCCAGCAGTTACGGATCCCGGACAGGGGGCCCCACCGGGGAGCTGTTTTTT. Its protein is CASSYGSRTGGPTGELFF.

V gene TRBV5-5 combines with J gene TRBJ2-1; D possibly corresponds to TRBD2 (5 bases). Germline loops: CDR1 SGHKS, CDR2 YYEKEE (reference sequence). The V end was cut by 0 bases, the J end by 8 bases, with 18 bases between. The CDR3 extends over 16 amino acids. In DNA form, the CDR3 reads TGTGCCAGCAGCTTGGGGGCAGCTTTGGGAGAGGATGAGCAGTTCTTC. Its protein product is CASSLGAALGEDEQFF. The variable domain in full, with the rest retrieved from reference TRBV5-5 and TRBJ2-1, is DAGVTQSPTHLIKTRGQQVTLRCSPISGHKSVSWYQQVLGQGPQFIFQYYEKEERGRGNFPDRFSARQFPNYSSELNVNALLLGDSALYLCASSLGAALGEDEQFFGPGTRLTVL.

The genes are TRBV7-8 and TRBJ2-3, with 7 bases identical to TRBD2. V trimming: 2 bases; J trimming: 2 bases; junction bases outside the gene matches: 10. CDR1 is SGHVS and CDR2 is FQNEAQ in the germline V gene. The CDR3 extends over 17 amino acids. The chain's CDR3 is CASSLLPAGPNTDTQYF. As DNA, the CDR3 is TGTGCCAGCAGCTTACTACCAGCGGGGCCTAACACAGATACGCAGTATTTT. Using reference TRBV7-8 and TRBJ2-3 for the parts outside the CDR3, the full variable domain is GAGVSQSPRYKVAKRGQDVALRCDPISGHVSLFWYQQALGQGPEFLTYFQNEAQLDKSGLPSDRFFAERPEGSVSTLKIQRTQQEDSAVYLCASSLLPAGPNTDTQYFGPGTRLTVL.

This clonotype has at least ten counts. This chain links TRBV28 with TRBJ1-4; TRBD1 matches 9 bases. CDR1 is MDHEN, CDR2 SYDVKM, per germline. V lost 6 bases to trimming and J lost 6 bases; unmatched junction nucleotides: 8. The CDR3 spans 15 residues. CDR3 DNA: TGTGCCAGCAGAAAAACAGGGGGCCCCCATGAAAAACTGTTTTTT. Translating it yields CASRKTGGPHEKLFF.

The chain recombines TRBV7-6 with TRBJ2-1; D tentatively reads TRBD1 or TRBD2 (6 bases each). The CDR3 runs to 15 residues. The germline V gene has CDR1 SGHVS and CDR2 FNYEAQ. V was cut by 2 bases and J by 8 bases, with 16 bases left in between. The CDR3 here is CASSLFGGPRDEQFF. The CDR3 DNA reads TGTGCCAGCAGCTTATTTGGGGGGCCTAGGGATGAGCAGTTCTTC.

The rearrangement joins TRBV6-6 to TRBJ2-7, with D perhaps given as TRBD1 or TRBD2 (5 bases each). Trimming shortened V by 2 bases and J by 2 bases, and 19 bases separated the two germline ends. The CDR3 length is 17 residues. Germline V lookup: CDR1 MNHNY, CDR2 SVGAGI (reference sequence). CDR3 nucleotide sequence: TGTGCCAGCAGTTACCGCACCGGGGCCGGAGAGGCCTACGAGCAGTACTTC. It yields the protein CASSYRTGAGEAYEQYF.

This rearrangement joins TRBV20-1 to TRBJ2-2; 8 bases are shared with TRBD2. J lost 5 bases, V lost 1 base, and 6 bases had no gene match. Per the germline V gene, CDR1 is DFQATT and CDR2 is SNEGSKA (reference sequence). The CDR3 covers 15 residues. The CDR3 DNA reads as TGCAGTGCTAGAGTCGCGGGGGGCGAAACCGGGGAGCTGTTTTTT. Residues: CSARVAGGETGELFF.

V and J are TRBV27 and TRBJ1-1; 8 nucleotides match TRBD1. With V trimmed by 5 bases and J by 0 bases, 2 bases remained unmatched. Germline values: CDR1 MNHEY, CDR2 SMNVEV (reference sequence). The CDR3 is made up of 14 amino acids. The CDR3 region has the DNA TGTGCCAGCAGTGTGACAGGGGTGAACACTGAAGCTTTCTTT. This codes for CASSVTGVNTEAFF.

The chain joins TRBV7-9 to TRBJ1-4; 8 bases line up with TRBD1. Germline V gene sequence: CDR1 SEHNR, CDR2 FQNEAQ (reference sequence). CDR3 size: 16 residues. The junction had 13 bases not matched to a gene; V was cut back by 5 bases and J by 8 bases. Here the CDR3 reads CASSQIRTGRYEKLFF. CDR3 coding DNA: TGTGCCAGCAGCCAGATACGGACAGGGCGTTACGAAAAACTGTTTTTT.

This clonotype occurred a few times. The rearrangement links TRBV27 to TRBJ1-2, with D perhaps matching TRBD1 (6 bases). Germline CDR1 and CDR2: MNHEY and SMNVEV (reference sequence). The CDR3 consists of 11 residues. Trimming shortened V by 8 bases and J by 8 bases, and 12 bases separated the two germline ends. For the CDR3, the DNA is TGTGCCAGCGCAGGGGCTCGGGGCTACACCTTC. Translating gives CASAGARGYTF.